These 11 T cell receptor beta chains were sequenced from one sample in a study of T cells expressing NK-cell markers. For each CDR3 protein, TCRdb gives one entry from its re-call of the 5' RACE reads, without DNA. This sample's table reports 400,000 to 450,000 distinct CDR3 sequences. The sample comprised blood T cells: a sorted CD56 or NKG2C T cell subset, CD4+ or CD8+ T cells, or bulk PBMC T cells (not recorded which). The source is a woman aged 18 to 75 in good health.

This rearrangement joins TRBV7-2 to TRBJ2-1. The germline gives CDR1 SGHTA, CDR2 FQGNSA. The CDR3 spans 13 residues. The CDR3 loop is CASSFNSYNEQFF.

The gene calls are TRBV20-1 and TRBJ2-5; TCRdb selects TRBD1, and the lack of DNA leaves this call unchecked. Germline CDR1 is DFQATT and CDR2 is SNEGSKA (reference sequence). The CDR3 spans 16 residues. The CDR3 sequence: CSARDYSGVRGETQYF.

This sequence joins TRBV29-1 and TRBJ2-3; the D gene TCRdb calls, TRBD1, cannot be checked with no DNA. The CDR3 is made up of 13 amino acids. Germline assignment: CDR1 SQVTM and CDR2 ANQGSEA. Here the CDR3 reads CSVEAGRTDTQYF.

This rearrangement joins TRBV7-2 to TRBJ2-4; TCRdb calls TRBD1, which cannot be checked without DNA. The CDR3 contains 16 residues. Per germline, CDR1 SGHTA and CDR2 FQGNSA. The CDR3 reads CASSITGGSQGNIQYF.

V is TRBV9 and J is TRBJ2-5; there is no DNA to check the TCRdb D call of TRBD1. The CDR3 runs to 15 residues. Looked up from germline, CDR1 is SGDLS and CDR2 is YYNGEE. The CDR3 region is CASSHSERGTETQYF.

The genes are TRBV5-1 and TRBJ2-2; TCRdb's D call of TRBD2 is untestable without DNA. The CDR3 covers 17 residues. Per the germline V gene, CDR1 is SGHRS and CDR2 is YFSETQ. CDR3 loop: CASKLAGGPSDTGELFF. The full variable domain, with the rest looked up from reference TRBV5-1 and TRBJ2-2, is KAGVTQTPRYLIKTRGQQVTLSCSPISGHRSVSWYQQTPGQGLQFLFEYFSETQRNKGNFPGRFSGRQFSNSRSEMNVSTLELGDSALYLCASKLAGGPSDTGELFFGEGSRLTVL.

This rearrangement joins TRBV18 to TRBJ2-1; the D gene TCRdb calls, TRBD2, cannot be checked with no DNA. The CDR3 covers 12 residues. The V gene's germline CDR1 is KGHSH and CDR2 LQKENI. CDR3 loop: CASSPSIGGQFF. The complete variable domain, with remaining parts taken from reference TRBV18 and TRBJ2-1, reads NAGVMQNPRHLVRRRGQEARLRCSPMKGHSHVYWYRQLPEEGLKFMVYLQKENIIDESGMPKERFSAEFPKEGPSILRIQQVVRGDSAAYFCASSPSIGGQFFGPGTRLTVL.

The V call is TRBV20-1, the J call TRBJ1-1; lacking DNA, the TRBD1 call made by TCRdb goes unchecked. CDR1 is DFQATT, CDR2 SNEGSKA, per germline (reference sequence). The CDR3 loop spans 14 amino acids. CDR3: CSASPEHLNTEAFF.

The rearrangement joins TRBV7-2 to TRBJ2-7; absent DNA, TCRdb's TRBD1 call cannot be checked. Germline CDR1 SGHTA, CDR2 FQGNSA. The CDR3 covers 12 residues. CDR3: CATSTGSNEQYF.

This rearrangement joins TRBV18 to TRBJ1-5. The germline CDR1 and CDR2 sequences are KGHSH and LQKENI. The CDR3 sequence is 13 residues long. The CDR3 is CASSPPEGQPQHF.

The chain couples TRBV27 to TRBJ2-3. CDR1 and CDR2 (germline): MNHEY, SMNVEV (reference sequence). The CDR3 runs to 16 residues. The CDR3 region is CASSLWVGSSTDTQYF.